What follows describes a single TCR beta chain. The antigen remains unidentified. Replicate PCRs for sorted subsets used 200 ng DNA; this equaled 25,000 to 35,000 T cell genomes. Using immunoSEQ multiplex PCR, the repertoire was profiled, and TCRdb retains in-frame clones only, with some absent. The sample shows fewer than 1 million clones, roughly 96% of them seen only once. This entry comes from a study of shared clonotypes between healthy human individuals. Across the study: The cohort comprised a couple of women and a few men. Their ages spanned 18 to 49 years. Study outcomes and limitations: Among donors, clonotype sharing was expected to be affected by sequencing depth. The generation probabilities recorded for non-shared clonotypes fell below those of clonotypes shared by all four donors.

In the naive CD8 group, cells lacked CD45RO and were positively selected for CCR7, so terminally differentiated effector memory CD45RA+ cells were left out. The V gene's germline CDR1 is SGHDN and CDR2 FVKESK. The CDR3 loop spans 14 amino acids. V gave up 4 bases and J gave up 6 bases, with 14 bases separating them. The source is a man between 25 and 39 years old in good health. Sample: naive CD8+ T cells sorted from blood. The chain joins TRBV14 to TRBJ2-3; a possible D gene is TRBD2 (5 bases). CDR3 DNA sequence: TGTGCCAGCAGCCCCGGCCATAGCGCCGATACGCAGTATTTT. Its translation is CASSPGHSADTQYF.